This TCR beta chain was recovered during a study of breast tumors, draining lymph nodes, adjacent tissues (TCRdb year 2016). With respect to the entire study: The study compared TCR beta repertoires across tumor, adjacent nontumor tissue and axillary lymph nodes from breast cancer patients. In human breast cancer, the study set out to assess how tumor, surrounding tissue and draining lymph node repertoires relate to one another and whether T cells might be exchanged between them. Study-level results and caveats: Tumor and nontumor tissue repertoires were found to be significantly more similar in luminal-like than in basal-like breast cancer. The conclusion that tumor T cells originate in lymph nodes was framed as consistent with a hypothesis rather than directly demonstrated. Tumor T-cell repertoires showed less diversity than lymph node repertoires and more diversity than nontumor tissue repertoires, and tumor T-cell repertoires showed preferential V and J gene usage. The data were judged consistent with most tumor T cells deriving from the lymph node and then expanding within tumor tissue.

The sequencer was an Illumina HiSeq 2000. TCR beta chain libraries were generated by multiplex PCR amplification. The amplified TCR beta chain products were analyzed by high-throughput sequencing. TCRdb applied fastp at Q25 and MiXCR to the public reads, then kept only in-frame beta chains. One record per CDR3 amino acid sequence lists the most common genes and DNA. The sample yields approximately 210,000 distinct CDR3 sequences; roughly 30% were counted once. Clones ranked in the top ten supply 1.2% to 1.5% of the sample. The lymph node samples were taken from the axillary draining lymph nodes of breast cancer patients. This clonotype came up many times. Its binding antigen is unknown. No base-level quality is on record; no much larger clone is a single base apart. Sample: axillary lymph node tissue. This receptor was taken from a female donor with breast cancer. Some clones in this sample may be carry-over from other donors' samples.

The CDR3 region reads CASSVAFSGSSGDTQYF. The DNA is TGTGCCAGCAGCGTAGCGTTTAGCGGGAGTAGTGGAGATACGCAGTATTTT. The V gene is TRBV9 and the J gene is TRBJ2-3, with 9 junctional bases fitting TRBD2. The CDR3 covers 17 residues, taking in both the cysteine and the phenylalanine. The only DNA kept is the CDR3, 51 bases in frame from the first base. CDR1 SGDLS and CDR2 YYNGEE are derived from the germline V gene. Trimming takes 0 bases off V and 5 bases off J; junction bases not matched to a gene: 10.